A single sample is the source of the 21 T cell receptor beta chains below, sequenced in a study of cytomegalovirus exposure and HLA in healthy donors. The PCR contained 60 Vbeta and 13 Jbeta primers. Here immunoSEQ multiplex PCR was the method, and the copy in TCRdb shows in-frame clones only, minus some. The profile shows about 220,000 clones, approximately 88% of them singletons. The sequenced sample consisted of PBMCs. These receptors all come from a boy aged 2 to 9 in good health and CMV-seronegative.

This CDR3 reads CASSRMSGRATGELFF. CDR3 nucleotides: TGTGCCAGCTCACGGATGAGCGGGAGGGCCACCGGGGAGCTGTTTTTT. The rearrangement joins TRBV18 to TRBJ2-2; 10 bases line up with TRBD2. CDR1 KGHSH and CDR2 LQKENI come from the germline V gene. The trim removed 4 bases at V and 4 bases at J, leaving 6 bases unmatched. This CDR3 has 16 residues.

The CDR3 DNA is TGCGCCAGCAGCGTCAGACAGGGGTCCTACAATGAGCAGTTCTTC. It encodes CASSVRQGSYNEQFF. J is TRBJ2-1 and V is TRBV5-1; 8 nucleotides agree with TRBD1. CDR1 SGHRS and CDR2 YFSETQ come from the germline V gene. CDR3 length: 15 amino acids. The V and J ends lost 4 bases and 1 base, in that order; junction bases with no gene match: 4.

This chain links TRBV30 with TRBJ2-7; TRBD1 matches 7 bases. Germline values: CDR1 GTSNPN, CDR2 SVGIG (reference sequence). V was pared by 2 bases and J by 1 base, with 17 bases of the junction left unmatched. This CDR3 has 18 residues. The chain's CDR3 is CAWSRNLISGQSSYEQYF. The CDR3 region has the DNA TGTGCCTGGAGTAGGAACCTAATCTCGGGACAGTCATCCTACGAGCAGTACTTC.

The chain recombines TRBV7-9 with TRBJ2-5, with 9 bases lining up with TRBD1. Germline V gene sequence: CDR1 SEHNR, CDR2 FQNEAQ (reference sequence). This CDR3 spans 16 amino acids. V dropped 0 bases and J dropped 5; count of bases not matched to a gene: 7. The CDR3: CASSLADRGFWETQYF. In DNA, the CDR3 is TGTGCCAGCAGCTTAGCGGACAGGGGCTTTTGGGAGACCCAGTACTTC.

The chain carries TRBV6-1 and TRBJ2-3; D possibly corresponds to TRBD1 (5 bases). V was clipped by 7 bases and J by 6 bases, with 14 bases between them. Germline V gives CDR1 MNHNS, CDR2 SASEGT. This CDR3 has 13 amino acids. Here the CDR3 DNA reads TGTGCCAGCAACAGGACCCCATCCGATACGCAGTATTTT. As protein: CASNRTPSDTQYF.

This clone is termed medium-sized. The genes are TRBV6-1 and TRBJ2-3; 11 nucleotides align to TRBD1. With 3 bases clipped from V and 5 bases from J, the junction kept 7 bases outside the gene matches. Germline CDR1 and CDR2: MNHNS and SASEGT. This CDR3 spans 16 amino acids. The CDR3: CASSETGGTGGDTQYF. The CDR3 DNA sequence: TGTGCCAGCAGTGAGACCGGAGGGACAGGGGGAGATACGCAGTATTTT.

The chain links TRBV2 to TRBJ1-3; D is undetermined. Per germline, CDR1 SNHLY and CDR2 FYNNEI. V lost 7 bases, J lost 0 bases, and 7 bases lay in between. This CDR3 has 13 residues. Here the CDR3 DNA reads TGTGCCAGCATTTCCCGCTCTGGAAACACCATATATTTT. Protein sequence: CASISRSGNTIYF.

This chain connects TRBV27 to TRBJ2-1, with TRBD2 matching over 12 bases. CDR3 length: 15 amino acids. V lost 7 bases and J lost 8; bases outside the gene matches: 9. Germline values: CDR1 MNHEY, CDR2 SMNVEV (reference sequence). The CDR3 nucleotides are TGTGCCAGCAACGGTGGACTAGCGGGATTAGATGAGCAGTTCTTC. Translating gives CASNGGLAGLDEQFF.

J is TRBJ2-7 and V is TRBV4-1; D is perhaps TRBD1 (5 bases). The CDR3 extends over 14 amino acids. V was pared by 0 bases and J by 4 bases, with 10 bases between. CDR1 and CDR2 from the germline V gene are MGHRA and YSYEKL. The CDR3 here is CASSQDRDQYEQYF. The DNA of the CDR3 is TGCGCCAGCAGCCAAGACAGGGATCAATACGAGCAGTACTTC.

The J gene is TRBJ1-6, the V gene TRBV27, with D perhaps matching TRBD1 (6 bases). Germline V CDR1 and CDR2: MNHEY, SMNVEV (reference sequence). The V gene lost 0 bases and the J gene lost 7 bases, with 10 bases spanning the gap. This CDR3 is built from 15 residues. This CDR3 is CASSLSQGRNSPLHF. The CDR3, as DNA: TGTGCCAGCAGTTTATCACAGGGTAGAAATTCACCCCTCCACTTT.

The chain's CDR3 is CASSYSRTSDHGELFF. CDR3 coding DNA: TGTGCCAGCAGCTATTCTAGGACTAGCGATCACGGGGAGCTGTTTTTT. The V gene is TRBV7-3, the J gene TRBJ2-2; 9 bases agree with TRBD2. Trimming removed 4 bases from V and 7 bases from J; junction bases left unmatched: 10. CDR1 SGHTA and CDR2 FQGTGA come from the germline V gene. This CDR3 region has 16 residues.

The CDR3 DNA is TGTGCCAGCAGCTCCGGGGAGGGATACGAGCAGTACTTC. Residues: CASSSGEGYEQYF. V and J are TRBV11-3 and TRBJ2-7; 7 positions agree with TRBD2. The CDR3 is 13 amino acids. The V and J ends lost 4 bases and 4 bases, in that order; junction bases with no gene match: 4. Germline V CDR1 and CDR2: SGHNT, YENEEA.

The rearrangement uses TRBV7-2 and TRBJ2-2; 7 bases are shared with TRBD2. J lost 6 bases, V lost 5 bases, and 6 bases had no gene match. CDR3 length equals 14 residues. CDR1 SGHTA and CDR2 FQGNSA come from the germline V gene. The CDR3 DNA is TGTGCCAGCAGCCCCGGACTAGGGGCCGGGGAGCTGTTTTTT. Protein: CASSPGLGAGELFF.

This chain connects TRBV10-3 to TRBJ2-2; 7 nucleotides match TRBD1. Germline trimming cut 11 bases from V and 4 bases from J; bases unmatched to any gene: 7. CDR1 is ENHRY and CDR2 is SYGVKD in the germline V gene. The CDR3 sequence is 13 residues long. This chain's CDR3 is CAVGGVSTGELFF. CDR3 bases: TGTGCCGTAGGGGGCGTTAGCACCGGGGAGCTGTTTTTT.

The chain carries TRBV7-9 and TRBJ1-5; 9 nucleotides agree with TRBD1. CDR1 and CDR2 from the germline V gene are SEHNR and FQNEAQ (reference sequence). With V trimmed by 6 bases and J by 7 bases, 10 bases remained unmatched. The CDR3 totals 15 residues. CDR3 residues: CASSPGGQGVQPQHF. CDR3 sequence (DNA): TGTGCCAGCAGTCCCGGGGGACAGGGAGTCCAGCCCCAGCATTTT.

The CDR3 reads CASSPLSGGDQETQYF. The CDR3 coding sequence is TGTGCCAGCAGCCCCCTAAGCGGGGGGGATCAAGAGACCCAGTACTTC. This chain uses TRBV4-2 with TRBJ2-5, with 10 bases aligning to TRBD2. This CDR3 has 16 amino acids. The germline V gene has CDR1 LGHNA and CDR2 YNFKEQ. Trimming cost V 4 bases and J 2 bases; bases outside gene matches: 7.

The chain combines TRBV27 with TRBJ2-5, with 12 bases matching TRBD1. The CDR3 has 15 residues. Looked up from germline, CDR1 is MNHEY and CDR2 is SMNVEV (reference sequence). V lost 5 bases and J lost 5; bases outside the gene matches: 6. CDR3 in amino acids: CASSPGTGGLETQYF. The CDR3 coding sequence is TGTGCCAGCAGTCCCGGGACAGGGGGCCTGGAGACCCAGTACTTC.

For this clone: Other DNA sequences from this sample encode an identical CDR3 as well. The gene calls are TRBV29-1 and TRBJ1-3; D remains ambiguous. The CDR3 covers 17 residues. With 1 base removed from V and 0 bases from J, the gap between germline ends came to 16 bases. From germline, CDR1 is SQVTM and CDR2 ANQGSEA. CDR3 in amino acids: CSVEATTPKLSGNTIYF. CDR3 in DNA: TGCAGCGTTGAAGCGACAACACCGAAACTCTCTGGAAACACCATATATTTT.

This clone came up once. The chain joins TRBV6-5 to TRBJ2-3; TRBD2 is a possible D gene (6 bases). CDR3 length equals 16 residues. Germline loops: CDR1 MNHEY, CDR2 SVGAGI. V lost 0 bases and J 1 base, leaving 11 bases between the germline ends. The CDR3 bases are TGTGCCAGCAGTTACTCGGGCGGGGACCGCACAGATACGCAGTATTTT. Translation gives CASSYSGGDRTDTQYF.

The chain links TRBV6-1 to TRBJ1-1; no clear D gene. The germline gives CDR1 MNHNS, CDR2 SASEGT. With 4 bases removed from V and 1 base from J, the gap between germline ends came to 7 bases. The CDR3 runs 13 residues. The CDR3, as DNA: TGTGCCAGCAGTGTGGAGGGGAACACTGAAGCTTTCTTT. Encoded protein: CASSVEGNTEAFF.

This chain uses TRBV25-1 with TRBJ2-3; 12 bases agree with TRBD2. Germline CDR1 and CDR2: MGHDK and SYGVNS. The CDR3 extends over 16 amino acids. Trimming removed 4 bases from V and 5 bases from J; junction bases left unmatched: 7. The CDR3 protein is CASSAWTSGAGDTQYF. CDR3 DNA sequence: TGTGCCAGCAGTGCCTGGACTAGCGGGGCGGGAGATACGCAGTATTTT.